There are a few counts of the clone carrying this T cell receptor beta chain. The entry originates in a study of cytomegalovirus exposure and HLA in healthy donors. Primers for the PCR totalled 60 Vbeta and 13 Jbeta. Clones were read by immunoSEQ multiplex PCR, and TCRdb kept only the in-frame ones, dropping some. The top ten clones hold more than 0.35% of a sample with approximately 160,000 clones, approximately 88% of them seen once. Germline V gives CDR1 MNHEY, CDR2 SMNVEV (reference sequence). The CDR3 has 13 residues. V lost 2 bases, J lost 6 bases, and 10 bases lay in between. Sequencing was carried out using PBMCs. This chain uses TRBV27 with TRBJ1-2; D perhaps matches TRBD1 (5 bases). The source of this sequence is a boy younger than 10 in good health and CMV-seronegative. The CDR3 DNA follows: TGTGCCAGCAGTTTAAACAGGTCTCATGGCTACACCTTC. It codes for CASSLNRSHGYTF.